These 32 T cell receptor beta chains share one sample of origin, sequenced in a study of blood T cell repertoires in COVID-19. The table came from immunoSEQ multiplex PCR; TCRdb's copy has only in-frame clones and leaves some out. The data show 110,000 to 150,000 clones, over 70% seen once. Source material: peripheral blood. These receptors were obtained from a woman between 55 and 75 years old with acute or convalescent COVID-19.

V is TRBV5-1 and J is TRBJ2-5; the D is unclear. The CDR3 contains 15 residues. Germline CDR1 is SGHRS and CDR2 is YFSETQ. V lost 0 bases and J 5 bases, leaving 14 bases between the germline ends. The CDR3 coding sequence is TGCGCCAGCAGCTTGGGCAACCACGTCGGGGAGACCCAGTACTTC. Translating gives CASSLGNHVGETQYF.

This clone has only one observation. Here the CDR3 DNA reads TGTGCCAGCAGCCCTCCAGACAGGGTATCGACTGGAAACACCATATATTTT. Translating it yields CASSPPDRVSTGNTIYF. V gene TRBV14 combines with J gene TRBJ1-3, with 7 nucleotides matching TRBD1. Germline assignment: CDR1 SGHDN and CDR2 FVKESK. The CDR3 is 17 residues long. Trimming took 4 bases from V and 2 from J; bases not matched to a gene: 11.

The chain recombines TRBV15 with TRBJ1-3; TRBD1 aligns across 7 bases. This CDR3 has 15 residues. Germline V gene data show CDR1 as LNHNV and CDR2 as YYDKDF (reference sequence). The V and J ends lost 4 bases and 0 bases, in that order; junction bases with no gene match: 3. The CDR3 sequence: CATSNDRASGNTIYF. The CDR3 DNA reads as TGTGCCACCAGCAATGACAGGGCCTCTGGAAACACCATATATTTT. Full variable domain (missing parts from reference TRBV15 and TRBJ1-3): DAMVIQNPRYQVTQFGKPVTLSCSQTLNHNVMYWYQQKSSQAPKLLFHYYDKDFNNEADTPDNFQSRRPNTSFCFLDIRSPGLGDTAMYLCATSNDRASGNTIYFGEGSWLTVV.

This clone was found a few times. This chain connects TRBV28 to TRBJ2-1; TRBD2 agrees at 10 bases. This CDR3 has 19 residues. Unmatched junction bases numbered 11, after V lost 3 bases and J lost 0 bases. In germline, CDR1 is MDHEN, CDR2 SYDVKM. CDR3 bases: TGTGCCAGCAGTTTCTACCTAGCGGGAGTACCCAGCTCCTACAATGAGCAGTTCTTC. This gives the protein CASSFYLAGVPSSYNEQFF.

This clone has only one observation. The V and J genes are TRBV24-1 and TRBJ1-5, with D unresolved. Germline values: CDR1 KGHDR, CDR2 SFDVKD. V was cut by 2 bases and J by 11 bases, with 9 bases left in between. The CDR3 length is 12 residues. The CDR3 DNA is TGTGCCACCAGTGATTCTGGCGGGACCCAGCATTTT. Protein: CATSDSGGTQHF.

The rearrangement uses TRBV7-8 and TRBJ2-1; the match to TRBD2 covers 10 bases. Germline values: CDR1 SGHVS, CDR2 FQNEAQ. This CDR3 has 15 amino acids. V gave up 3 bases and J gave up 7 bases; unmatched junction bases: 6. The chain's CDR3 is CASSFQSGRANEQFF. CDR3 in DNA: TGTGCCAGCAGCTTCCAAAGCGGGAGGGCAAATGAGCAGTTCTTC.

This clone was observed a few times. The gene calls are TRBV28 and TRBJ1-5; D gene unclear. Per germline, CDR1 MDHEN and CDR2 SYDVKM. The CDR3 covers 13 residues. V lost 11 bases and J lost 7, with 18 bases in between. The CDR3 is CASNPPGWQPQHF. In nucleotides, the CDR3 is TGTGCCTCAAACCCCCCGGGGTGGCAGCCCCAGCATTTT.

The chain carries TRBV2 and TRBJ2-3, with D possibly being TRBD1 (6 bases). The CDR3 has 15 residues. Per germline, CDR1 SNHLY and CDR2 FYNNEI. Trimming pared 0 bases from V and 2 bases from J, leaving 9 bases between. This CDR3 is CASSEATGVTDTQYF. CDR3 DNA sequence: TGTGCCAGCAGTGAAGCGACAGGAGTCACAGATACGCAGTATTTT.

This chain connects TRBV30 to TRBJ1-1; TRBD1 is a possible D gene (5 bases). V lost 1 base and J 3 bases, leaving 12 bases between the germline ends. Germline loops: CDR1 GTSNPN, CDR2 SVGIG (reference sequence). The CDR3 runs to 14 residues. The CDR3 loop reads CAWSEGIGDTEAFF. CDR3 nucleotides: TGTGCCTGGAGTGAGGGGATTGGGGACACTGAAGCTTTCTTT.

CDR3 protein: CASSGVAETQYF. DNA for the CDR3: TGTGCCAGCAGCGGAGTCGCGGAGACCCAGTACTTC. This rearrangement joins TRBV6-6 to TRBJ2-5; D unclear. Trimming removed 6 bases from V and 5 bases from J, with 10 bases in between. Germline values: CDR1 MNHNY, CDR2 SVGAGI (reference sequence). The CDR3 runs 12 residues.

The chain recombines TRBV9 with TRBJ2-3, with 7 bases identical to TRBD1. Losses at the gene ends were 5 bases for V and 2 bases for J; bases not matched to a gene: 8. The germline V gene has CDR1 SGDLS and CDR2 YYNGEE. This CDR3 region has 15 residues. The CDR3, as DNA: TGTGCCAGCAGGGAGTGGGGACAGCACACAGATACGCAGTATTTT. Protein: CASREWGQHTDTQYF.

V is TRBV18 and J is TRBJ1-1, with 8 bases that match TRBD1. Trimming cost V 5 bases and J 6 bases; bases outside gene matches: 14. The CDR3 contains 16 residues. Germline V gives CDR1 KGHSH, CDR2 LQKENI. CDR3 sequence (DNA): TGTGCCAGCTCATCAAAGAGGACAGGGAGTTTCGCTGAAGCTTTCTTT. Residues: CASSSKRTGSFAEAFF.

The chain is built from TRBV6-5 and TRBJ2-7; D not resolved. V lost 5 bases and J 2 bases, leaving 13 bases between the germline ends. Germline-derived CDR1 and CDR2 are MNHEY and SVGAGI. CDR3 size: 14 residues. The CDR3 here is CASSPERVTYEQYF. Here the CDR3 DNA reads TGTGCCAGCAGTCCCGAACGGGTTACCTACGAGCAGTACTTC.

The rearrangement links TRBV6-5 to TRBJ2-7; 10 positions match TRBD2. The CDR3 has 14 residues. Per the germline V gene, CDR1 is MNHEY and CDR2 is SVGAGI. Trimming took 7 bases from V and 6 from J; bases not matched to a gene: 9. CDR3 amino acids: CASKQAGGTLEQYF. CDR3 bases: TGTGCCAGCAAGCAAGCGGGAGGGACTCTCGAGCAGTACTTC.

The chain's CDR3 is CASSLGSSYNEQFF. The CDR3 DNA reads as TGTGCCAGCAGCTTAGGTAGCTCCTACAATGAGCAGTTCTTC. This chain joins TRBV11-3 and TRBJ2-1; D remains unclear. This CDR3 is built from 14 residues. Per the germline V gene, CDR1 is SGHNT and CDR2 is YENEEA. The V end lost 1 base, the J end lost 0 bases, and 4 bases lay between the germline ends.

This chain joins TRBV7-6 and TRBJ2-1, with 8 bases matching TRBD2. From germline, CDR1 is SGHVS and CDR2 FNYEAQ. CDR3 size: 17 residues. V trimming: 3 bases; J trimming: 7 bases; junction bases outside the gene matches: 14. CDR3 in amino acids: CASSLAPGGPGVNEQFF. The CDR3 DNA is TGTGCCAGCAGCTTGGCGCCGGGAGGGCCCGGGGTGAATGAGCAGTTCTTC.

The chain has TRBV5-6 and TRBJ2-7; 9 nucleotides line up with TRBD1. Germline loops: CDR1 SGHDT, CDR2 YYEEEE. CDR3 size: 14 residues. Losses at the gene ends were 4 bases for V and 3 bases for J; bases not matched to a gene: 5. The CDR3 DNA reads TGTGCCAGCAGCCCCTGGACAGGGGTCTACGAGCAGTACTTC. This codes for CASSPWTGVYEQYF.

The chain uses TRBV27 and TRBJ1-1, with 7 positions matching TRBD1. With 4 bases clipped from V and 11 bases from J, the junction kept 10 bases outside the gene matches. The CDR3 extends over 13 amino acids. In germline, CDR1 is MNHEY, CDR2 SMNVEV (reference sequence). This CDR3 is CASSSTRQGGAFF. The CDR3 coding sequence is TGTGCCAGCAGTTCAACGCGACAGGGTGGGGCTTTCTTT.

The chain carries TRBV5-1 and TRBJ2-1, with TRBD2 matching over 12 bases. The junction had 13 bases not matched to a gene; V was cut back by 1 base and J by 2 bases. The CDR3 loop spans 20 amino acids. Per germline, CDR1 SGHRS and CDR2 YFSETQ. For the CDR3, the DNA is TGCGCCAGCAGCTTGCTAGGACTAGCGGGGACCTCACTTACCTACAATGAGCAGTTCTTC. Translated: CASSLLGLAGTSLTYNEQFF.

The chain employs TRBV7-8 and TRBJ2-1; 8 bases agree with TRBD2. V trimming: 3 bases; J trimming: 8 bases; junction bases outside the gene matches: 6. CDR1 SGHVS and CDR2 FQNEAQ come from the germline V gene. The CDR3 contains 14 residues. The CDR3 bases are TGTGCCAGCAGCTTCTTGCGGGGGGTCGATGAGCAGTTCTTC. This translates into CASSFLRGVDEQFF.

The gene calls are TRBV5-1 and TRBJ1-5, with D uncertain. The V end lost 0 bases, the J end lost 3 bases, and 10 bases lay between the germline ends. Germline assignment: CDR1 SGHRS and CDR2 YFSETQ. The CDR3 spans 15 residues. The CDR3 DNA sequence: TGCGCCAGCAGCTTGGCGCCGGGGATCAATCAGCCCCAGCATTTT. Residues: CASSLAPGINQPQHF.

V and J are TRBV5-1 and TRBJ2-7, with D perhaps matching TRBD1 (6 bases). Germline CDR1 SGHRS, CDR2 YFSETQ. Trimming removed 1 base from V and 0 bases from J, with 11 bases in between. CDR3 size: 15 residues. DNA for the CDR3: TGCGCCAGCAGCTTGCAGGGGACCAGCTCCTACGAGCAGTACTTC. It translates to CASSLQGTSSYEQYF.

The V gene is TRBV7-8, the J gene TRBJ2-2; D might be TRBD2 (6 bases). Trimming cost V 2 bases and J 0 bases, with 10 bases left between them. Germline assignment: CDR1 SGHVS and CDR2 FQNEAQ. This CDR3 has 16 residues. The CDR3 sequence is CASSLRTGANTGELFF. Here the CDR3 DNA reads TGTGCCAGCAGCTTACGGACGGGAGCGAACACCGGGGAGCTGTTTTTT. The whole variable domain, remainder taken from reference TRBV7-8 and TRBJ2-2, is GAGVSQSPRYKVAKRGQDVALRCDPISGHVSLFWYQQALGQGPEFLTYFQNEAQLDKSGLPSDRFFAERPEGSVSTLKIQRTQQEDSAVYLCASSLRTGANTGELFFGEGSRLTVL.

The rearrangement uses TRBV9 and TRBJ1-1; unclear D gene. Germline V CDR1 and CDR2: SGDLS, YYNGEE. V was cut by 0 bases and J by 5 bases, with 11 bases left in between. The CDR3 covers 14 residues. The CDR3 coding sequence is TGTGCCAGCAGCGTAGAGGTCAGAGGGACTGAAGCTTTCTTT. This gives the protein CASSVEVRGTEAFF. The whole variable domain, filled in from reference TRBV9 and TRBJ1-1, reads DSGVTQTPKHLITATGQRVTLRCSPRSGDLSVYWYQQSLDQGLQFLIQYYNGEERAKGNILERFSAQQFPDLHSELNLSSLELGDSALYFCASSVEVRGTEAFFGQGTRLTVV.

This chain joins TRBV6-2 or TRBV6-3 and TRBJ1-4; 8 bases are a match to TRBD1. V shed 4 bases, J shed 8 bases, and the junction held 6 bases outside the gene matches. Germline values: CDR1 MNHEY, CDR2 SVGEGT. This CDR3 is built from 14 residues. CDR3: CASSSGTGSEKLFF. In nucleotides, the CDR3 is TGTGCCAGCAGTTCCGGGACAGGAAGCGAAAAACTGTTTTTT.

The chain uses TRBV3-1 (or the pseudogene TRBV3-2) and TRBJ1-1; no definite D call. V dropped 4 bases and J dropped 5 bases, with 14 bases sitting between them. The germline CDR1 and CDR2 sequences are LGHDT and YNNKEL (reference sequence). The CDR3 runs to 14 residues. The CDR3 DNA reads as TGTGCCAGCAGCCTTGGAGGATTCGGAACTGAAGCTTTCTTT. Protein product: CASSLGGFGTEAFF.

V and J are TRBV12-5 and TRBJ1-5, with unresolved D. Germline CDR1 and CDR2: LGHNT and FRNRAP. Trimming left V 6 bases short and J 10 bases short, with 13 bases between. This CDR3 contains 12 residues. CDR3 bases: TGTGCTAGTGGCACCAGTACACCCCCCCAGCATTTT. It is translated as CASGTSTPPQHF.

The gene calls are TRBV29-1 and TRBJ2-1; D is possibly TRBD2 (5 bases). The length of the CDR3 is 12 residues. Per germline, CDR1 SQVTM and CDR2 ANQGSEA. The CDR3, as DNA: TGCAGTCCTGTGGGAGACACCAATGAGCAGTTCTTC. Translating it yields CSPVGDTNEQFF.

This clone was recorded a few times. The CDR3 nucleotides are TGTGCCAGCAGCCAAGCCCAGACTAGCGGGAGGCAGATCTACAATGAGCAGTTCTTC. It is translated as CASSQAQTSGRQIYNEQFF. The chain couples TRBV4-2 to TRBJ2-1, with 13 nucleotides matching TRBD2. Germline assignment: CDR1 LGHNA and CDR2 YNFKEQ. This CDR3 contains 19 residues. The J segment lost 3 bases and the V segment lost 1 base, leaving 9 bases of the junction unmatched.

The chain carries TRBV7-9 and TRBJ2-1, with a possible D match to TRBD2 (5 bases). There are 13 residues in the CDR3. Trimming cost V 5 bases and J 7 bases, with 12 bases left between them. From germline, CDR1 is SEHNR and CDR2 FQNEAQ (reference sequence). CDR3 DNA sequence: TGTGCCAGCAGCCTCCGGACTGGAAATGAGCAGTTCTTC. Encoded protein: CASSLRTGNEQFF.

The chain has TRBV11-3 and TRBJ2-1; 10 bases agree with TRBD1. Unmatched junction bases numbered 8, after V lost 5 bases and J lost 7 bases. The CDR3 runs 15 residues. Germline V CDR1 and CDR2: SGHNT, YENEEA. The CDR3, as DNA: TGTGCCAGCAGCCCAAGTCCGGGACAGGGGAATGAGCAGTTCTTC. It yields the protein CASSPSPGQGNEQFF. The full variable domain, rest sourced from reference TRBV11-3 and TRBJ2-1, is EAGVVQSPRYKIIEKKQPVAFWCNPISGHNTLYWYLQNLGQGPELLIRYENEEAVDDSQLPKDRFSAERLKGVDSTLKIQPAELGDSAVYLCASSPSPGQGNEQFFGPGTRLTVL.

The CDR3 reads CASSSTLAGDLTGELFF. The CDR3 DNA reads TGCGCCAGCAGCTCAACCCTAGCGGGGGATCTCACCGGGGAGCTGTTTTTT. This chain uses TRBV5-1 with TRBJ2-2; 10 bases are a match to TRBD2. The trim removed 3 bases at V and 4 bases at J, leaving 9 bases unmatched. The CDR3 spans 17 residues. CDR1 and CDR2 from the germline V gene are SGHRS and YFSETQ.